What follows are 4 T cell receptor beta chains derived from one specimen sequenced in a study of technical replicates of blood from several donors (dated by TCRdb to 2016 to 2017). The library was obtained by the immunoSEQ multiplex PCR assay. Here the immuneACCESS table is served through TCRdb, limited to in-frame sequences with V and J called. Missing clones are a known gap in these copies; in checked studies unresolved V genes cover under half, and the rest lacks a known reason. In all, the sample holds 65,000 to 95,000 clones, and around 97% of those were seen once. About 0.17% of the sample goes to the ten largest clones. Sequencing input: T cells isolated from PBMCs. The receptors shown here come from a human donor in good health.

The gene calls are TRBV5-1 and TRBJ2-1; 9 bases are shared with TRBD2. The CDR3 extends over 15 amino acids. Germline CDR1 reads SGHRS; CDR2 reads YFSETQ. With 1 base clipped from V and 7 bases from J, the junction kept 6 bases outside the gene matches. The CDR3 is CASSLLAGVGNEQFF. The CDR3 DNA reads as TGCGCCAGCAGCTTGTTAGCGGGAGTTGGTAATGAGCAGTTCTTC.

V gene TRBV19 combines with J gene TRBJ2-7; 8 bases are a match to TRBD1. CDR1 is LNHDA, CDR2 SQIVND, per germline (reference sequence). V lost 5 bases to trimming and J lost 7 bases; unmatched junction nucleotides: 10. This CDR3 is built from 14 residues. CDR3 sequence: CASSWTGLNEEQYF. DNA for the CDR3: TGTGCCAGTAGTTGGACAGGGCTCAACGAAGAGCAGTACTTC.

The chain links TRBV18 to TRBJ1-1; 7 bases fit TRBD1. V shed 1 base, J shed 0 bases, and the junction held 20 bases outside the gene matches. This CDR3 region has 21 residues. CDR1 and CDR2 from the germline V gene are KGHSH and LQKENI. CDR3 sequence reads: CASSPQRDSPTSDQMNTEAFF. The DNA of the CDR3 is TGTGCCAGCTCACCACAAAGGGACAGCCCGACTTCAGACCAAATGAACACTGAAGCTTTCTTT. Full variable domain (rest looked up from reference TRBV18 and TRBJ1-1): NAGVMQNPRHLVRRRGQEARLRCSPMKGHSHVYWYRQLPEEGLKFMVYLQKENIIDESGMPKERFSAEFPKEGPSILRIQQVVRGDSAAYFCASSPQRDSPTSDQMNTEAFFGQGTRLTVV.

This sequence joins TRBV20-1 and TRBJ1-4; D might be TRBD1 (6 bases). Germline-derived CDR1 and CDR2 are DFQATT and SNEGSKA (reference sequence). The CDR3 totals 11 residues. V was shortened by 5 bases and J by 16 bases, with 17 bases between the two germline ends. The CDR3 DNA reads as TGCAGTGCTCGGGAGGGGGGACCCTCGTTTTTT. Translated, it gives CSAREGGPSFF.